The 23 T cell receptor beta chains listed next were all sequenced from one sample in a study of cytomegalovirus exposure and HLA in healthy donors. Amplification used 60 Vbeta primers and 13 Jbeta primers. Libraries were prepared by immunoSEQ multiplex PCR; TCRdb keeps only in-frame clonotypes and omits some of them. Among about 260,000 clones listed, just under 85% were seen once. Sequencing input: PBMCs. These receptors were obtained from a woman in her 40s in good health and CMV-seropositive.

The sample holds one count of this clone. The chain carries TRBV14 and TRBJ2-2; tentatively, D is TRBD2 (11 bases). The CDR3 sequence is 16 residues long. V was trimmed by 6 bases and J by 5 bases, leaving 19 bases between them. Germline values: CDR1 SGHDN, CDR2 FVKESK. The DNA for the CDR3 is TGTGCCAGCAGTCGACTAGCGGGACAGGGGACCGGGGAGCTGTTTTTT. Translated, it gives CASSRLAGQGTGELFF.

Only one count was recorded for this clone. The J gene is TRBJ1-1, the V gene TRBV30; perhaps TRBD1 as D (6 bases). The CDR3 is 13 residues long. CDR1 is GTSNPN, CDR2 SVGIG, per germline (reference sequence). Trimming stripped 4 bases from V and 2 bases from J, with 11 bases between. CDR3 sequence: CAWNYRVNTEAFF. CDR3 DNA: TGTGCCTGGAATTACAGGGTTAACACTGAAGCTTTCTTT.

This rearrangement joins TRBV6-5 to TRBJ2-5; D is uncertain. The CDR3 is 12 residues long. Trimming pared 4 bases from V and 11 bases from J, leaving 14 bases between. Germline lookup yields CDR1 MNHEY and CDR2 SVGAGI. CDR3 bases: TGTGCCAGCAGTTCATACGACAAAGAGCAGTACTTC. It codes for CASSSYDKEQYF.

The chain combines TRBV30 with TRBJ1-2; D call uncertain. The CDR3 sequence is 12 residues long. Germline V lookup: CDR1 GTSNPN, CDR2 SVGIG (reference sequence). V was trimmed by 6 bases and J by 4 bases, leaving 12 bases between them. The CDR3 is CACVPGGYGYTF. The CDR3 DNA sequence: TGTGCCTGTGTCCCAGGTGGCTATGGCTACACCTTC. Full variable domain (outside the CDR3, taken from reference TRBV30 and TRBJ1-2): SQTIHQWPATLVQPVGSPLSLECTVEGTSNPNLYWYRQAAGRGLQLLFYSVGIGQISSEVPQNLSASRPQDRQFILSSKKLLLSDSGFYLCACVPGGYGYTFGSGTRLTVV.

The chain has TRBV6-1 and TRBJ1-2; weak D call: TRBD1 (6 bases). The germline gives CDR1 MNHNS, CDR2 SASEGT. The germline V and J ends were trimmed by 6 bases and 4 bases, with 18 bases remaining between them. The length of the CDR3 is 15 residues. The CDR3 reads CASRAGAGSFYGYTF. The CDR3 bases are TGTGCCAGCAGAGCAGGGGCAGGCTCCTTCTATGGCTACACCTTC.

The chain uses TRBV4-2 and TRBJ1-4; 9 bases line up with TRBD1. Per the germline V gene, CDR1 is LGHNA and CDR2 is YNFKEQ. The CDR3 has 14 residues. Trimming at V came to 1 base and at J to 12 bases, leaving 6 bases not matched to a gene. In DNA, the CDR3 is TGTGCCAGCAGCCAAGGGACAGGGGTCGTCGAACTGTTTTTT. This encodes CASSQGTGVVELFF.

V usage is TRBV27 and J usage is TRBJ1-1, with a weak D call TRBD1 (6 bases). CDR1 and CDR2 (germline): MNHEY, SMNVEV (reference sequence). This CDR3 has 15 residues. The V end was cut by 3 bases, the J end by 4 bases, with 15 bases between. CDR3 region: CASSLGGGGGTEAFF. The CDR3 coding sequence is TGTGCCAGCAGTTTGGGTGGGGGCGGCGGCACTGAAGCTTTCTTT.

DNA for the CDR3: TGTGCCAGCAGTGACCAGGGAGGGAGTCAGCCCCAGCATTTT. Translation: CASSDQGGSQPQHF. J is TRBJ1-5 and V is TRBV6-1, with D possibly being TRBD1 (5 bases). Germline values: CDR1 MNHNS, CDR2 SASEGT. The ends were cut back, 3 bases at V and 6 bases at J, with 12 bases in the middle. The CDR3 has 14 amino acids.

This clone was counted only a few times. This sequence joins TRBV30 and TRBJ1-3, with D unresolved. The CDR3 consists of 15 residues. V dropped 0 bases and J dropped 0 bases, with 9 bases sitting between them. CDR1 is GTSNPN, CDR2 SVGIG, per germline (reference sequence). The CDR3 here is CAWSVRSVSGNTIYF. The CDR3 DNA reads as TGTGCCTGGAGTGTACGCAGCGTCTCTGGAAACACCATATATTTT.

V and J are TRBV27 and TRBJ2-7, with 14 nucleotides matching TRBD2. Germline values: CDR1 MNHEY, CDR2 SMNVEV (reference sequence). This CDR3 comprises 18 residues. V was clipped by 5 bases and J by 3 bases; unmatched bases: 12. The CDR3 DNA reads TGTGCCAGCAGTCGCTCCGGGACTAGCGGGAGCGGGAACTACGAGCAGTACTTC. It codes for CASSRSGTSGSGNYEQYF.

This sequence joins TRBV7-9 and TRBJ2-2; 10 bases are a match to TRBD1. Germline trimming cut 6 bases from V and 3 bases from J; bases unmatched to any gene: 7. The CDR3 is 16 residues long. The germline V gene has CDR1 SEHNR and CDR2 FQNEAQ (reference sequence). In nucleotides, the CDR3 is TGTGCCAGCAGTTTCCAGGGGACAGGGGACACCGGGGAGCTGTTTTTT. Its protein is CASSFQGTGDTGELFF.

The chain couples TRBV10-3 to TRBJ1-2, with D unresolved. The germline V and J ends were trimmed by 6 bases and 1 base, with 9 bases remaining between them. This CDR3 spans 13 amino acids. The germline CDR1 and CDR2 sequences are ENHRY and SYGVKD. The CDR3 loop is CAISYEYNYGYTF. CDR3 nucleotides: TGTGCCATCAGCTACGAGTATAACTATGGCTACACCTTC.

The chain uses TRBV4-3 and TRBJ1-1, with D unresolved. V was trimmed by 1 base and J by 9 bases, leaving 12 bases between them. The length of the CDR3 is 13 residues. Germline lookup yields CDR1 LGHNA and CDR2 YSLEER. The CDR3 loop reads CASSQASGLQAFF. In DNA, the CDR3 is TGCGCCAGCAGCCAAGCCTCGGGTTTACAAGCTTTCTTT.

This clone was detected once. The chain employs TRBV9 and TRBJ2-1; TRBD2 matches at 12 bases. Germline lookup yields CDR1 SGDLS and CDR2 YYNGEE. The CDR3 loop spans 16 amino acids. J gave up 8 bases and V 0 bases, and 6 bases lay outside the gene matches. The CDR3 sequence is CASSVAPLAGGHEQFF. The CDR3 coding sequence is TGTGCCAGCAGCGTAGCTCCCCTAGCGGGAGGGCATGAGCAGTTCTTC.

V is TRBV9 and J is TRBJ2-6, with D possibly matching TRBD1 (6 bases). V was cut by 0 bases and J by 0 bases, with 13 bases left in between. Germline V lookup: CDR1 SGDLS, CDR2 YYNGEE. The CDR3 consists of 18 residues. This CDR3 is CASSVEAGELSGANVLTF. DNA for the CDR3: TGTGCCAGCAGCGTAGAGGCAGGGGAACTCTCTGGGGCCAACGTCCTGACTTTC.

This rearrangement joins TRBV28 to TRBJ1-2, with unresolved D. Germline V CDR1 and CDR2: MDHEN, SYDVKM. There are 13 residues in the CDR3. Trimming left V 8 bases short and J 4 bases short, with 14 bases between. In DNA, the CDR3 is TGTGCCAGCGGAGGGCCCGTGCCCTATGGCTACACCTTC. Amino acids: CASGGPVPYGYTF.

The chain recombines TRBV7-8 with TRBJ2-7; 8 bases match TRBD1. Germline V lookup: CDR1 SGHVS, CDR2 FQNEAQ. The CDR3 is made up of 15 amino acids. Unmatched junction bases numbered 10, after V lost 3 bases and J lost 6 bases. The CDR3 sequence: CASSFSGGGGLEQYF. As DNA, the CDR3 is TGTGCCAGCAGCTTCTCAGGGGGCGGAGGGCTCGAGCAGTACTTC.

This clone was picked up a small number of times. The genes are TRBV7-9 and TRBJ1-1, with D possibly TRBD1 on 5 matching bases. Trimming took 7 bases from V and 4 from J, leaving 10 bases between them. The germline V gene encodes CDR1 SEHNR and CDR2 FQNEAQ (reference sequence). The CDR3 totals 12 residues. The CDR3 is CASIGRGTEAFF. The CDR3 DNA follows: TGTGCCAGCATCGGGAGGGGCACTGAAGCTTTCTTT.

This clone was seen once. The chain couples TRBV7-2 to TRBJ1-6; no reliable D call. The length of the CDR3 is 17 residues. Germline V CDR1 and CDR2: SGHTA, FQGNSA. V was trimmed by 1 base and J by 4 bases, leaving 14 bases between them. The CDR3 DNA follows: TGTGCCAGCAGCTTAGAACCAGGATCCAATTATAATTCACCCCTCCACTTT. It yields the protein CASSLEPGSNYNSPLHF.

The chain employs TRBV27 and TRBJ2-7, with D tentatively TRBD1 (6 bases). Looked up from germline, CDR1 is MNHEY and CDR2 is SMNVEV (reference sequence). The CDR3 has 13 amino acids. With 5 bases removed from V and 3 bases from J, the gap between germline ends came to 11 bases. The CDR3 DNA sequence: TGTGCCAGCAGTAGATGGGACAACTACGAGCAGTACTTC. Protein product: CASSRWDNYEQYF.

The chain has TRBV2 and TRBJ1-1, with D hard to call. The CDR3 contains 13 residues. Germline CDR1 is SNHLY and CDR2 is FYNNEI. V was shortened by 6 bases and J by 3 bases, with 11 bases between the two germline ends. The CDR3 DNA follows: TGTGCCAGCAGCGCTAGTGGGTACACTGAAGCTTTCTTT. It specifies CASSASGYTEAFF.

This clone appeared once. The chain couples TRBV11-1 to TRBJ2-5; D might be TRBD2 (7 bases). Germline lookup yields CDR1 SGHAT and CDR2 FQDESV (reference sequence). Trimming stripped 3 bases from V and 5 bases from J, with 19 bases between. This CDR3 is 16 amino acids long. This CDR3 reads CASSFAFRGAGETQYF. The CDR3 DNA reads as TGTGCCAGCAGCTTCGCTTTCCGGGGGGCTGGGGAGACCCAGTACTTC.

CDR3 sequence: CASSRQGAGNTEAFF. CDR3 bases: TGTGCCAGCAGCCGACAGGGGGCCGGAAACACTGAAGCTTTCTTT. The chain recombines TRBV5-6 with TRBJ1-1; 10 positions agree with TRBD1. There are 15 residues in the CDR3. Germline trimming cut 4 bases from V and 2 bases from J; bases unmatched to any gene: 5. Germline values: CDR1 SGHDT, CDR2 YYEEEE.